Listed below are T cell receptor beta chains from one sample, sequenced in a study of OX40 agonist ivuxolimab in advanced cancers. Some clones are missing from TCRdb's copy, which holds only in-frame ones; the method was immunoSEQ multiplex PCR. The table has 25,000 to 35,000 clones, approximately 84% seen once. The specimen comprised CD4+ or CD8+ T cells sorted from blood, sampled in a trial of the OX40 agonist ivuxolimab. The receptor set was obtained from an adult with an advanced solid tumor such as melanoma, head and neck, liver or kidney cancer. Each CDR3 is given with its conserved first and last residue. D genes are given only for firm matches. The size of a clone is reported for some rows only, either as once, few or many, or as a class for expanded clones.

cdr3_length	v_call	clone_size	j_call	d_call	cdr3_aa	cdr3_nt
13	TRBV15	once	TRBJ2-1	.	CATSRDRGVEQFF	TGTGCCACCAGCAGAGATCGGGGTGTTGAGCAGTTCTTC
13	TRBV11-2	.	TRBJ2-7	.	CASSLGGSYEQYF	TGTGCCAGCAGCTTAGGCGGGTCCTACGAGCAGTACTTC
17	TRBV29-1	.	TRBJ2-5	.	CSVEILDGGPYQETQYF	TGCAGCGTAGAAATTTTAGACGGGGGGCCTTACCAAGAGACCCAGTACTTC
14	TRBV5-6	once	TRBJ1-4	TRBD1	CASSWGQGVEKLFF	TGTGCCAGCAGCTGGGGACAGGGAGTGGAAAAACTGTTTTTT
13	TRBV19	.	TRBJ1-2	.	CASSIPLGVGYTF	TGTGCCAGTAGTATCCCTCTGGGTGTTGGCTACACCTTC
15	TRBV19	.	TRBJ2-7	.	CASLQVPSGNYEQYF	TGTGCCAGTCTCCAGGTCCCTTCGGGGAACTACGAGCAGTACTTC
14	TRBV13	.	TRBJ1-1	.	CASSLGASDTEAFF	TGTGCCAGCAGCTTAGGCGCCTCGGACACTGAAGCTTTCTTT
15	TRBV19	.	TRBJ2-1	.	CASSMQGISYNEQFF	TGTGCCAGTAGTATGCAGGGGATCTCATACAATGAGCAGTTCTTC
12	TRBV19	once	TRBJ2-2	.	CASNSGTGELFF	TGTGCCAGTAACTCAGGGACCGGGGAGCTGTTTTTT
14	TRBV10-3	.	TRBJ2-1	TRBD2	CAISVASGNNEQFF	TGTGCCATCAGTGTGGCTAGCGGAAACAATGAGCAGTTCTTC
14	TRBV11-2	.	TRBJ2-3	TRBD2	CASSIVLAGDTQYF	TGTGCCAGCAGCATCGTTTTAGCGGGAGATACGCAGTATTTT
20	TRBV28	.	TRBJ1-5	TRBD1	CASSFLSGTGTAWSNQPQHF	TGTGCCAGCAGTTTCTTATCCGGGACAGGGACCGCGTGGAGCAATCAGCCCCAGCATTTT
15	TRBV28	.	TRBJ2-5	.	CASSYQGRPEETQYF	TGTGCCAGCAGTTATCAGGGGCGGCCGGAAGAGACCCAGTACTTC
15	TRBV6-5	.	TRBJ2-7	.	CASSYKDWNSYEQYF	TGTGCCAGCAGTTACAAGGACTGGAACTCCTACGAGCAGTACTTC
15	TRBV5-1	once	TRBJ2-7	TRBD2	CASSLEGLPTYEQYF	TGCGCCAGCAGCTTGGAGGGACTACCCACCTACGAGCAGTACTTC
15	TRBV28	.	TRBJ2-7	TRBD1	CASSLTGTGGYEQYF	TGTGCCAGCAGTTTAACCGGGACAGGGGGCTACGAGCAGTACTTC
17	TRBV29-1	.	TRBJ2-7	TRBD2	CSVEQLAGGPSGSEQYF	TGCAGCGTTGAACAGCTAGCGGGAGGGCCGTCTGGATCCGAGCAGTACTTC
14	TRBV27	.	TRBJ1-5	.	CASSLGYSNQPQHF	TGTGCCAGCAGTTTAGGGTATAGCAATCAGCCCCAGCATTTT
15	TRBV27	.	TRBJ2-1	TRBD2	CASSLTSGRMDEQFF	TGTGCCAGCAGTTTGACTAGCGGGAGGATGGATGAGCAGTTCTTC
15	TRBV27	.	TRBJ2-1	TRBD1	CASRGGQGAWNEQFF	TGTGCCAGCAGGGGGGGTCAGGGGGCGTGGAATGAGCAGTTCTTC
15	TRBV6-1	.	TRBJ1-4	.	CASSEAEGMDEKLFF	TGTGCCAGCAGTGAAGCTGAGGGAATGGATGAAAAACTGTTTTTT
9	TRBV7-6	.	TRBJ1-2	TRBD1	CGQGGGYTF	TGTGGGCAGGGGGGTGGCTACACCTTC
13	TRBV6-5	.	TRBJ1-1	.	CASSYSGGTEAFF	TGTGCCAGCAGTTACTCCGGAGGCACTGAAGCTTTCTTT
14	TRBV5-1	.	TRBJ2-1	.	CASSLMGPDNEQFF	TGCGCCAGCAGCTTGATGGGTCCAGACAATGAGCAGTTCTTC
21	TRBV4-2	once	TRBJ2-1	TRBD2	CASSQDHQGLAGGRAYNEQFF	TGTGCCAGCAGCCAAGATCATCAGGGACTAGCGGGAGGGCGGGCCTACAATGAGCAGTTCTTC
14	TRBV19	once	TRBJ1-1	.	CASTYGEGMTEAFF	TGTGCCAGTACCTATGGGGAGGGGATGACTGAAGCTTTCTTT
17	TRBV6-1	once	TRBJ1-4	.	CASSEGGYRDPNEKLFF	TGTGCCAGCAGTGAAGGGGGTTACAGGGATCCTAATGAAAAACTGTTTTTT